Listed here are 7 T cell receptor beta chains from one sample, sequenced in a study of T cell repertoires in cytomegalovirus infection. TCRdb re-analysed the reads in MiXCR, keeping a single row per CDR3 protein. The sample shows roughly 230,000 distinct CDR3 sequences, 15% to 20% of them seen only once. Sequenced material: CD8+ T cells from PBMCs. The receptors were sampled from a human donor in good health (CMV status not recorded). Some clones in this sample may be carry-over from other donors' samples.

This clonotype has ten or more counts. The V gene is TRBV7-2, the J gene TRBJ2-2, with no clear D. Germline V gene sequence: CDR1 SGHTA, CDR2 FQGNSA. V gave up 7 bases and J gave up 6 bases, with 15 bases separating them. This CDR3 has 14 residues. CDR3 DNA: TGTGCCAGCAAACTAACCCCAGGTCCCGGGGAGCTGTTTTTT. Its protein product is CASKLTPGPGELFF.

This clonotype was detected ten times or more. The rearrangement uses TRBV7-2 and TRBJ1-1, with TRBD1 as a possible D gene (5 bases). The CDR3 covers 13 residues. V was pared by 4 bases and J by 7 bases, with 13 bases between. Germline assignment: CDR1 SGHTA and CDR2 FQGNSA. In DNA, the CDR3 is TGTGCCAGCAGCTCCCCCGGGGCTGGTGAAGCTTTCTTT. This translates into CASSSPGAGEAFF.

Ten or more counts support this clonotype. This chain uses TRBV7-6 with TRBJ2-5; D may correspond to TRBD1 or TRBD2 (5 bases each). Trimming removed 5 bases from V and 1 base from J, with 11 bases in between. From germline, CDR1 is SGHVS and CDR2 FNYEAQ. The CDR3 extends over 14 amino acids. Here the CDR3 DNA reads TGTGCCAGCAGCAGCGGACAAACCCAAGAGACCCAGTACTTC. This encodes CASSSGQTQETQYF.

A few counts support this clonotype. The gene calls are TRBV18 and TRBJ1-5; unclear D gene. CDR1 is KGHSH, CDR2 LQKENI, per germline. This CDR3 comprises 15 residues. The V end was cut by 2 bases, the J end by 0 bases, with 8 bases between. CDR3 bases: TGTGCCAGCTCACCAACCCTCTATAGCAATCAGCCCCAGCATTTT. Its protein product is CASSPTLYSNQPQHF.

There are a few counts of this clonotype. The chain is built from TRBV29-1 and TRBJ2-7, with D possibly matching TRBD1 (6 bases). The CDR3 extends over 17 amino acids. CDR1 SQVTM and CDR2 ANQGSEA come from the germline V gene. V was pared by 4 bases and J by 6 bases, with 28 bases between. DNA for the CDR3: TGCAGCGTTGCTAATCGGGACACTGATCCGAGATATCCCGAGCAGTACTTC. Protein: CSVANRDTDPRYPEQYF.

This clonotype was recorded at least ten times. The chain carries TRBV7-8 and TRBJ2-7, with D perhaps TRBD1 or TRBD2 (5 bases each). CDR1 is SGHVS, CDR2 FQNEAQ, per germline. V lost 5 bases, J lost 2 bases, and 13 bases lay in between. This CDR3 is built from 14 residues. CDR3 in DNA: TGTGCCAGCAGCAAAGACGGGGCTCCCTACGAGCAGTACTTC. This sequence encodes CASSKDGAPYEQYF.

This clonotype was seen a few times. The chain carries TRBV12-3 or TRBV12-4 and TRBJ1-2; D may be TRBD1 (5 bases). The V gene lost 6 bases and the J gene lost 4 bases, with 6 bases spanning the gap. CDR3 length: 11 amino acids. CDR3 bases: TGTGCCAGCAGCGACAGCTATGGCTACACCTTC. This sequence encodes CASSDSYGYTF.